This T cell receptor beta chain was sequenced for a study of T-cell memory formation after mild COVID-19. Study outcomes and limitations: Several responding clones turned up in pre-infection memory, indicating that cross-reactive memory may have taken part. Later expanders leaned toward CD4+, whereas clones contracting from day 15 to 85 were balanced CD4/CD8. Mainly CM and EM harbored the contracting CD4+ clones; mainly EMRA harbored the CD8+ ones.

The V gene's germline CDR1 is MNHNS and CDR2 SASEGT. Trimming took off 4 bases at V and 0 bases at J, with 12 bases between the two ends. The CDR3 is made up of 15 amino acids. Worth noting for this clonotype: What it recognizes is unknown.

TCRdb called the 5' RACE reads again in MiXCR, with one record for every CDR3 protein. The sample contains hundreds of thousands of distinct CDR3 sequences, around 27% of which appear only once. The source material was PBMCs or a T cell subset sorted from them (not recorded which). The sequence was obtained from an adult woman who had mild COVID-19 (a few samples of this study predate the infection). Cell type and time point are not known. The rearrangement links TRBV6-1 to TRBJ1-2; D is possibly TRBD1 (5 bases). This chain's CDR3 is CASSGLWGSNYGYTF. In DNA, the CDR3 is TGTGCCAGCAGTGGACTGTGGGGGTCTAACTATGGCTACACCTTC.